Here is one T cell receptor (beta chain) with its context. CDR3-region Arm-PCR and iRepertoire HTBI primers produced the TCR beta libraries. TCRdb passed the multiplex PCR reads through MiXCR, listing each CDR3 protein once. The sample lists some 350,000 distinct CDR3 sequences, about 17% seen once, with over 20% in the top ten. This entry comes from a study of regulatory T cells in long-lasting Graves disease. Germline values: CDR1 MDHEN, CDR2 SYDVKM. V lost 5 bases to trimming and J lost 1 base, with 14 bases between them. The CDR3 runs to 15 residues. Time point defined: newly diagnosed GD, antithyroid drugs for less than 3 months. The authors made the TCR library using RNA they extracted from PBMCs. The data also belong to a second study, concerning T cells in Graves' hyperthyroidism and ophthalmopathy. That paper states: Most thyroid clonotypes expanded above 0.001 appeared in blood too.

The chain uses TRBV28 and TRBJ1-2; no clear D. This specimen was peripheral blood mononuclear cells (PBMCs), taken at new diagnosis, from a patient treated with antithyroid drugs. The receptor was isolated from a woman under 30 with Graves disease. CDR3 protein: CASSDLPGGNYGYTF. In DNA form, the CDR3 reads TGTGCCAGCAGTGACCTGCCGGGCGGTAACTATGGCTACACCTTC.